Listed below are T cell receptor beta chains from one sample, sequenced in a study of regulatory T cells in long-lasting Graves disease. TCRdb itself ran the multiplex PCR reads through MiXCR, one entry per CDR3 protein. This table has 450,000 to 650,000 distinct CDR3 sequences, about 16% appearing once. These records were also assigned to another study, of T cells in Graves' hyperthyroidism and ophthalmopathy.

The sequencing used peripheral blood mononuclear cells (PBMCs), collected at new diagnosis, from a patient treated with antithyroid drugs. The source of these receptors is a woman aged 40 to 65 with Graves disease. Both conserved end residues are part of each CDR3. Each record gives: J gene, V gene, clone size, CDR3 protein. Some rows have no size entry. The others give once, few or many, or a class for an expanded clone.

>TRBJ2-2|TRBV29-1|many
CSVQALTPTDGELFF
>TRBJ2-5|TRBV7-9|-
CASSLDRGLLETQYF
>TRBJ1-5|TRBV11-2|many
CASSTRPDPMGNQPQHF
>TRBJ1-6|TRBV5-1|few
CASSLNNSPLHF
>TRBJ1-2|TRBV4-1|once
CASSQNRASANYGYTF
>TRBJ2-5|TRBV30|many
CAWSGQGGAPQDF
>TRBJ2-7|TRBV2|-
CASRLAGEDEQYF
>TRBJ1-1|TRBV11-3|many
CASSSQHPNTEAFF
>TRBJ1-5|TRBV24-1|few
CATSDSGGQPQHF
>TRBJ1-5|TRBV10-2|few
CASSYRERHRPQHF
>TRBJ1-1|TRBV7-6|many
CASRARVNTEAFF
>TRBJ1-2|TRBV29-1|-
CSIADLRDGYTF
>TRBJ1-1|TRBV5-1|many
CASSGGTENTEAFF
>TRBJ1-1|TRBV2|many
CASSEGDAGENTEAFF
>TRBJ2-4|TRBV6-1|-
CASSERLAGGSPLVKNIQYF
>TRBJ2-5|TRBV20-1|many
CSARRQGVETQYF
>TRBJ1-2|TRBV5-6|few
CASNTEYYGYTF
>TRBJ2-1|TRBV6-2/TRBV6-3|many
CATLGLAGFNNEQFF
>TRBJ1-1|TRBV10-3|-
CAISGADRLKTEAFF
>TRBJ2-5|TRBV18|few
CASSHRDSAETQYF
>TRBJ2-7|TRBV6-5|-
CASSYSTSGGLYEQYF
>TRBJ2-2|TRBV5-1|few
CASSFGGNIGELFF